This T cell receptor beta chain was sequenced during a study of regulatory and conventional T cells in RAG deficiency. Whole-study results and caveats: In Omenn syndrome, Treg and Tconv repertoires overlapped >90%.

Only in-frame clones appear in the TCRdb table, and some are missing; sequencing was by immunoSEQ multiplex PCR. The table has 20,000 or so clones, 85% to 95% seen once. The germline V gene has CDR1 SSHAT and CDR2 FNYEAQ (reference sequence). The V end was cut by 1 base, the J end by 1 base, with 10 bases between. CDR3 length: 15 amino acids. Genomic DNA came from blood conventional CD4+ T cells gated CD25-low CD127-high. Of note for this clone: What it binds is unknown.

This sample was also put to use in a study of regulatory T cells. From that second work: Primers: 52 TRBV forward and 13 TRBJ reverse.

J is TRBJ2-5 and V is TRBV7-7; D perhaps matches TRBD1 (5 bases). Input material: CD4+ T cells sorted from blood. This TCR was recovered from a human donor in good health. CDR3 nucleotides: TGTGCCAGCAGCTTAGTGGCAGGGATCCAAGAGACCCAGTACTTC. As protein: CASSLVAGIQETQYF. The whole variable domain, remainder taken from reference TRBV7-7 and TRBJ2-5, is GAGVSQSPRYKVTKRGQDVTLRCDPISSHATLYWYQQALGQGPEFLTYFNYEAQPDKSGLPSDRFSAERPEGSISTLTIQRTEQRDSAMYRCASSLVAGIQETQYFGPGTRLLVL.